Listed below are T cell receptor beta chains from one sample, sequenced in a study of cytomegalovirus exposure and HLA in healthy donors. Only in-frame clones appear in the TCRdb table, and some are missing; sequencing was by immunoSEQ multiplex PCR. The data hold 120,000 to 150,000 clones, with 80% observed a single time. Sequenced sample: PBMCs. The receptors come from a woman in her 30s in good health and CMV-seronegative. CDR3s include the opening cysteine and the closing phenylalanine or tryptophan. Each record gives: clone size, CDR3 length, J gene, D gene, V gene, CDR3 protein, CDR3 DNA. A D gene is named only where the DNA matches it firmly. Some rows have no size entry. The others give once, few or many, or a class for an expanded clone.

once 14 TRBJ2-1 . TRBV6-6 CASSYSLDYNEQFF TGTGCCAGCAGTTACTCCCTAGATTACAATGAGCAGTTCTTC
. 15 TRBJ2-7 . TRBV7-2 CASSSWWGPSYEQYF TGTGCCAGCAGCTCCTGGTGGGGGCCTTCCTACGAGCAGTACTTC
. 19 TRBJ2-5 TRBD2 TRBV5-1 CASSPGPGRDGGVQETQYF TGCGCCAGCAGCCCGGGACCCGGGCGCGACGGGGGGGTCCAAGAGACCCAGTACTTC
. 18 TRBJ2-7 TRBD2 TRBV28 CASSSPTSGRALVYEQYF TGTGCCAGCAGTTCTCCGACTAGCGGGAGAGCCTTAGTCTACGAGCAGTACTTC
. 14 TRBJ1-2 . TRBV18 CASSTGRPVGGYTF TGTGCCAGCTCAACCGGGAGGCCGGTGGGTGGCTACACCTTC
. 21 TRBJ2-1 TRBD2 TRBV28 CASTGLTGLAVFGYSYNEQFF TGTGCCAGCACTGGACTCACGGGACTAGCGGTTTTCGGCTATTCCTACAATGAGCAGTTCTTC
once 14 TRBJ2-7 TRBD1 TRBV27 CASSFTGDTYEQYF TGTGCCAGCAGTTTCACAGGGGACACCTACGAGCAGTACTTC
few 14 TRBJ1-4 . TRBV5-1 CASSSQYQGEKLFF TGCGCCAGCAGCTCACAGTACCAGGGGGAAAAACTGTTTTTT
. 19 TRBJ2-1 TRBD2 TRBV4-1 CASSQDRLGGRGSYNEQFF TGCGCCAGCAGCCAAGATAGGTTAGGCGGGAGAGGGTCCTACAATGAGCAGTTCTTC
. 15 TRBJ2-7 TRBD1 TRBV19 CASSIGGQGANEQYF TGTGCCAGTAGTATAGGAGGACAGGGGGCAAACGAGCAGTACTTC
. 12 TRBJ1-2 . TRBV30 CAWGEGGYGYTF TGTGCCTGGGGGGAGGGGGGCTATGGCTACACCTTC
few 17 TRBJ2-3 TRBD2 TRBV2 CASRKGLAGGNTDTQYF TGTGCCAGCAGAAAAGGACTAGCGGGGGGGAACACAGATACGCAGTATTTT
. 14 TRBJ1-1 . TRBV7-9 CSSSPRPWNTEAFF TGTTCCAGCAGCCCCAGGCCGTGGAACACTGAAGCTTTCTTT
few 14 TRBJ1-3 TRBD1 TRBV5-8 CASSRQGSGNTIYF TGTGCCAGCAGCCGACAGGGTTCCGGAAACACCATATATTTT
. 17 TRBJ1-1 TRBD1 TRBV19 CASSITGQGGYSTEAFF TGTGCCAGTAGTATAACGGGACAGGGGGGATATTCCACTGAAGCTTTCTTT
. 16 TRBJ2-7 TRBD2 TRBV5-1 CASSLGLAGSSYEQYF TGCGCCAGCAGCTTAGGACTAGCGGGGAGCTCCTACGAGCAGTACTTC
. 17 TRBJ2-1 . TRBV27 CASSLDGGALPDNEQFF TGTGCCAGCAGTTTGGATGGGGGGGCGCTCCCGGACAATGAGCAGTTCTTC
. 15 TRBJ1-1 . TRBV4-1 CASSHPTTGYTEAFF TGCGCCAGCAGCCACCCCACCACAGGGTACACTGAAGCTTTCTTT
. 13 TRBJ2-7 . TRBV7-8 CASSPLKPYEQYF TGTGCCAGCAGCCCTCTGAAGCCCTACGAGCAGTACTTC
few 14 TRBJ1-3 . TRBV10-3 CAISDRGAGNTIYF TGTGCCATCAGTGACAGGGGAGCAGGAAACACCATATATTTT
few 15 TRBJ1-1 . TRBV2 CASPVAGWYNTEAFF TGTGCCAGCCCCGTAGCGGGGTGGTACAACACTGAAGCTTTCTTT
. 14 TRBJ1-1 . TRBV19 CASSAGTEGTEAFF TGTGCCAGTAGCGCCGGGACTGAGGGCACTGAAGCTTTCTTT
few 14 TRBJ1-1 . TRBV6-1 CASSELRMNTEAFF TGTGCCAGCAGTGAACTCAGAATGAACACTGAAGCTTTCTTT
few 13 TRBJ1-2 . TRBV6-1 CASSETGSYGYTF TGTGCCAGCAGTGAAACAGGGAGCTATGGCTACACCTTC
. 14 TRBJ2-3 . TRBV5-1 CASSSWTGTDTQYF TGCGCCAGCAGCTCTTGGACAGGCACAGATACGCAGTATTTT
. 16 TRBJ2-5 TRBD2 TRBV4-3 CASSQEWWGGTETQYF TGCGCCAGCAGCCAAGAATGGTGGGGGGGAACAGAGACCCAGTACTTC
. 15 TRBJ1-6 . TRBV7-6 CASSPGVGGASPLHF TGTGCCAGCAGCCCAGGAGTGGGGGGGGCCTCACCCCTCCACTTT
. 13 TRBJ1-2 . TRBV28 CASSLWSENGYTF TGTGCCAGCAGTTTATGGTCGGAGAATGGCTACACCTTC
. 14 TRBJ2-2 TRBD1 TRBV6-5 CASGNRGSTGELFF TGTGCCAGCGGAAACAGGGGAAGTACCGGGGAGCTGTTTTTT
. 15 TRBJ2-7 . TRBV4-1 CASSQGEWGGYEQYF TGCGCCAGCAGCCAAGGGGAGTGGGGTGGCTACGAGCAGTACTTC
. 17 TRBJ2-7 . TRBV5-1 CASSPRSGQPSSYEQYF TGCGCCAGCAGCCCTCGATCTGGACAGCCCAGCTCCTACGAGCAGTACTTC
. 15 TRBJ1-1 . TRBV30 CAWRESPGSHTEAFF TGTGCCTGGCGGGAGAGTCCAGGGTCCCACACTGAAGCTTTCTTT
. 16 TRBJ2-3 TRBD2 TRBV6-5 CASSYMAGASTDTQYF TGTGCCAGCAGTTACATGGCGGGAGCTAGCACAGATACGCAGTATTTT
. 15 TRBJ2-7 TRBD2 TRBV13 CASSFRISGDYEQYF TGTGCCAGCAGCTTTCGTATTAGCGGGGACTACGAGCAGTACTTC
. 15 TRBJ2-3 . TRBV10-3 CAISDSGGLTDTQYF TGTGCCATCAGTGATTCGGGGGGCCTCACAGATACGCAGTATTTT
once 15 TRBJ2-1 TRBD1 TRBV7-2 CASSPGTGAYNEQFF TGTGCCAGCAGCCCCGGGACAGGGGCCTACAATGAGCAGTTCTTC
. 13 TRBJ2-7 TRBD1 TRBV5-1 CASSLDRSYEQYF TGCGCCAGCAGCCTGGACAGGTCCTACGAGCAGTACTTC
. 14 TRBJ2-7 TRBD1 TRBV6-1 CASSPGQGAYEQYF TGTGCCAGCAGCCCGGGACAGGGGGCATACGAGCAGTACTTC
. 16 TRBJ2-5 . TRBV12-2 CASRTYMGTDEETQYF TGTGCAAGTCGCACTTATATGGGGACAGATGAAGAGACCCAGTACTTC
few 12 TRBJ2-2 . TRBV6-6 CASSWGLGELFF TGTGCCAGCAGTTGGGGGCTCGGGGAGCTGTTTTTT
once 15 TRBJ2-1 TRBD2 TRBV7-2 CASSQRRGGYNEQFF TGTGCCAGCAGCCAAAGGCGGGGGGGTTACAATGAGCAGTTCTTC
. 15 TRBJ1-1 . TRBV11-2 CASSLEAVANTEAFF TGTGCCAGCAGCTTAGAGGCAGTTGCGAACACTGAAGCTTTCTTT
. 15 TRBJ2-5 TRBD2 TRBV7-9 CASSLVAGGEETQYF TGTGCCAGCAGCTTAGTTGCGGGGGGCGAAGAGACCCAGTACTTC
. 16 TRBJ2-1 . TRBV9 CASSVGGGTLSNEQFF TGTGCCAGCAGCGTAGGAGGTGGGACATTGAGCAATGAGCAGTTCTTC
. 18 TRBJ1-5 TRBD1 TRBV15 CATSRTRTGWDSNQPQHF TGTGCCACCAGCAGAACCCGGACAGGATGGGATAGCAATCAGCCCCAGCATTTT
. 14 TRBJ2-7 TRBD2 TRBV6-1 CASVERGGVYEQYF TGTGCCAGCGTGGAGCGGGGAGGGGTCTACGAGCAGTACTTC
. 18 TRBJ2-2 TRBD2 TRBV19 CASSIELAGGPSTGELFF TGTGCCAGTAGTATAGAATTGGCGGGAGGGCCGAGCACCGGGGAGCTGTTTTTT
. 17 TRBJ1-1 . TRBV27 CASSLFPPDSRNTEAFF TGTGCCAGCAGTTTATTCCCACCCGACAGCCGGAACACTGAAGCTTTCTTT
. 14 TRBJ2-5 . TRBV5-4 CASSLGPGYETQYF TGTGCCAGCAGCTTGGGTCCAGGATACGAGACCCAGTACTTC
. 15 TRBJ2-3 TRBD2 TRBV7-2 CASSIGSGGTDTQYF TGTGCCAGCAGTATAGGGAGCGGGGGTACAGATACGCAGTATTTT
. 16 TRBJ2-2 TRBD1 TRBV7-9 CASSIYRTGGTGELFF TGTGCCAGCAGCATTTACCGTACAGGGGGCACCGGGGAGCTGTTTTTT
. 17 TRBJ2-2 TRBD2 TRBV7-6 CASSQAREGPNTGELFF TGTGCCAGCAGCCAGGCTCGGGAGGGTCCGAATACCGGGGAGCTGTTTTTT
. 13 TRBJ1-5 TRBD1 TRBV30 CAWGQGHNQPQHF TGTGCCTGGGGACAGGGGCACAATCAGCCCCAGCATTTT
few 13 TRBJ1-4 . TRBV19 CASSAQVGEKLFF TGTGCCAGTAGTGCCCAGGTGGGTGAAAAACTGTTTTTT
. 16 TRBJ1-6 . TRBV5-1 CASSLVSGQYNSPLHF TGCGCCAGCAGCTTGGTTTCAGGGCAGTATAATTCACCCCTCCACTTT
. 14 TRBJ2-5 TRBD1 TRBV7-3 CASSLPGQGQTQYF TGTGCCAGCAGCCTCCCCGGACAGGGCCAGACCCAGTACTTC
. 14 TRBJ2-7 TRBD1 TRBV18 CASSTTGMLGEQYF TGTGCCAGCTCAACGACAGGGATGCTGGGCGAGCAGTACTTC
. 14 TRBJ2-1 . TRBV19 CASSIEVVSGEQFF TGTGCCAGTAGTATAGAAGTTGTGTCGGGGGAGCAGTTCTTC
. 17 TRBJ2-2 . TRBV18 CASSPPRRDLNTGELFF TGTGCCAGCTCACCACCGCGACGGGACTTGAACACCGGGGAGCTGTTTTTT